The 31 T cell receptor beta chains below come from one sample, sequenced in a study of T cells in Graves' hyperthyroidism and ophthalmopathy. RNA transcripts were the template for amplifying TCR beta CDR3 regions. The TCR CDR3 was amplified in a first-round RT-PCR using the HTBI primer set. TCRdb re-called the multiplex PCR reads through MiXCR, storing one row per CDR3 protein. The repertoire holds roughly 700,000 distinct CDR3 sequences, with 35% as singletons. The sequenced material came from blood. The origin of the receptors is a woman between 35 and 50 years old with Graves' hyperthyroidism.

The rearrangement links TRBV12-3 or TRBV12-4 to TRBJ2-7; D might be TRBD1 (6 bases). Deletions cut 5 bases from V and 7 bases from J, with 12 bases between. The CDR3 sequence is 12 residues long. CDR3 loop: CASSRSQGEQYF. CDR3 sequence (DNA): TGTGCCAGCAGTCGGTCACAGGGAGAGCAGTACTTC.

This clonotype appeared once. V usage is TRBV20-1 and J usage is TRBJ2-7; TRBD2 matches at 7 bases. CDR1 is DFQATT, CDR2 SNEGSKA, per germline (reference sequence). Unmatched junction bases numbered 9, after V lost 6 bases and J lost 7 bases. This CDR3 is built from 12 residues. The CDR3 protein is CSAYGDYNEQYF. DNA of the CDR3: TGCAGTGCCTACGGGGACTACAATGAGCAGTACTTC.

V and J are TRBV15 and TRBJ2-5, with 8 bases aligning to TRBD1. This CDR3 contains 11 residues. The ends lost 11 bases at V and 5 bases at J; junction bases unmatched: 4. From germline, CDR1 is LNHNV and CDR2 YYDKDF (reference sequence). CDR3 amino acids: CARTGSETQYF. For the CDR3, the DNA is TGTGCCCGGACAGGGAGCGAGACCCAGTACTTC.

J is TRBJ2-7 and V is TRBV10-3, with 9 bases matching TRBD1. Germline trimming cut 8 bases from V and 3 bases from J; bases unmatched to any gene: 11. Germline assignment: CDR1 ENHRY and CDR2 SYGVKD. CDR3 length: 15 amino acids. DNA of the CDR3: TGTGCCATCGGGGACAGGGCTGGGGCCATCTACGAGCAGTACTTC. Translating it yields CAIGDRAGAIYEQYF.

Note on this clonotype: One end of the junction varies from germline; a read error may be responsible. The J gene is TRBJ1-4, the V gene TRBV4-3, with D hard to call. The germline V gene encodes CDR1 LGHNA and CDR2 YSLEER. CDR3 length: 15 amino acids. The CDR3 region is CANSQESYETEKLFF. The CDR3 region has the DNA TGCGCCAACAGCCAAGAATCGTATGAAACTGAAAAACTGTTTTTT.

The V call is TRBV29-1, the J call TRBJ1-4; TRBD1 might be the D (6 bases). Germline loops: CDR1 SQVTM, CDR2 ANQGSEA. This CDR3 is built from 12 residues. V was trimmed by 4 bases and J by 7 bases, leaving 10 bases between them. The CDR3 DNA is TGCAGCGTTGGTGGGGGGCGTGAAAAACTGTTTTTT. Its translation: CSVGGGREKLFF.

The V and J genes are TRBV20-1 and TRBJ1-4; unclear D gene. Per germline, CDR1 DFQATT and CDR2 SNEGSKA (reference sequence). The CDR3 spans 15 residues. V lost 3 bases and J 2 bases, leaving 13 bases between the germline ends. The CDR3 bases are TGCAGTGCTAGCGATGCGCGGGATACTAATGAAAAACTGTTTTTT. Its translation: CSASDARDTNEKLFF.

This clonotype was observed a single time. CDR3: CASSGRGDEKLFF. The CDR3 DNA reads TGTGCCAGCAGCGGCAGGGGAGATGAAAAACTGTTTTTT. This chain joins TRBV7-8 and TRBJ1-4, with a tentative D call TRBD1 (6 bases). CDR3 length equals 13 residues. Trimming pared 5 bases from V and 6 bases from J, leaving 10 bases between. Per germline, CDR1 SGHVS and CDR2 FQNEAQ.

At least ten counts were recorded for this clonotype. The CDR3: CSVNRGAEAFF. CDR3 bases: TGCAGCGTGAACAGGGGAGCTGAAGCTTTCTTT. The gene calls are TRBV29-1 and TRBJ1-1, with 7 nucleotides matching TRBD1. From germline, CDR1 is SQVTM and CDR2 ANQGSEA. Trimming at V came to 6 bases and at J to 6 bases, leaving 4 bases not matched to a gene. This CDR3 has 11 residues.

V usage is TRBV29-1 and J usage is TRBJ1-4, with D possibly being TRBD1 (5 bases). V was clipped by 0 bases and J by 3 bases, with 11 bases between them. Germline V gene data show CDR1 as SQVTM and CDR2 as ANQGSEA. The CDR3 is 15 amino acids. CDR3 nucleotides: TGCAGCGTTGAAGACCCCGGGACCGCTAATGAAAAACTGTTTTTT. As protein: CSVEDPGTANEKLFF.

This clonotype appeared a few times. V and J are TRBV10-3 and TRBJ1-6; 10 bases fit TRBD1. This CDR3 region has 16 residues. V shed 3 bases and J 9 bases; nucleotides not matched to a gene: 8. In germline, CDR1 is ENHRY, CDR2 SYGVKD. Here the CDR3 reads CAISDQGGTGASPLHF. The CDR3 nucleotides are TGTGCCATCAGTGACCAGGGGGGGACAGGGGCTTCACCCCTCCACTTT.

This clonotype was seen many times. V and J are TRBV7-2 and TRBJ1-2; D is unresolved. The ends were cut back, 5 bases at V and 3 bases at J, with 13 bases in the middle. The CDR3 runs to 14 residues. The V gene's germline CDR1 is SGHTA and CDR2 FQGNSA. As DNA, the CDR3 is TGTGCCAGCAGCGTTGCAGGTCAGGACTATGGCTACACCTTC. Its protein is CASSVAGQDYGYTF. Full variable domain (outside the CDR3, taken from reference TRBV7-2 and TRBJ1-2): GAGVSQSPSNKVTEKGKDVELRCDPISGHTALYWYRQSLGQGLEFLIYFQGNSAPDKSGLPSDRFSAERTGGSVSTLTIQRTQQEDSAVYLCASSVAGQDYGYTFGSGTRLTVV.

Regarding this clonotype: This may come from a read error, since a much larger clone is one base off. The CDR3 DNA reads TGTGCCATCAGTGTCGCGGGGCGGGCTGAAGCTTTCTTT. It codes for CAISVAGRAEAFF. The chain employs TRBV10-3 and TRBJ1-1, with TRBD1 as a possible D gene (5 bases). The CDR3 runs 13 residues. CDR1 ENHRY and CDR2 SYGVKD come from the germline V gene. V gave up 4 bases and J gave up 6 bases, with 12 bases separating them.

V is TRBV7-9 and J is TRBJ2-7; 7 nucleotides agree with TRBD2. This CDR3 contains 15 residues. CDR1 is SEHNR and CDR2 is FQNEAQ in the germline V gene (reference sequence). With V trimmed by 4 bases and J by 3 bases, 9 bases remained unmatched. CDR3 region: CASSWLGRADYEQYF. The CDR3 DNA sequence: TGTGCCAGCAGCTGGCTAGGGAGGGCCGACTACGAGCAGTACTTC. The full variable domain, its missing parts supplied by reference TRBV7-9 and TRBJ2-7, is DTGVSQNPRHKITKRGQNVTFRCDPISEHNRLYWYRQTLGQGPEFLTYFQNEAQLEKSRLLSDRFSAERPKGSFSTLEIQRTEQGDSAMYLCASSWLGRADYEQYFGPGTRLTVT.

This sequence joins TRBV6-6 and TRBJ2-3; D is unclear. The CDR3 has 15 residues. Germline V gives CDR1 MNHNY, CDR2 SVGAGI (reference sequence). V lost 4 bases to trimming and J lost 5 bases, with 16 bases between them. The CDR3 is CASSSSLTDGDTQYF. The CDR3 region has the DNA TGTGCCAGCAGTTCATCCTTGACGGACGGAGATACGCAGTATTTT.

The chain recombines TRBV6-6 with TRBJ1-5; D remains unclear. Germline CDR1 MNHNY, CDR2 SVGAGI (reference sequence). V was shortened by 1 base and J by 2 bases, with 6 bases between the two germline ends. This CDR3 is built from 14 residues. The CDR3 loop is CASSYLPGNQPQHF. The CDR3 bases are TGTGCCAGCAGTTACTTGCCGGGCAATCAGCCCCAGCATTTT.

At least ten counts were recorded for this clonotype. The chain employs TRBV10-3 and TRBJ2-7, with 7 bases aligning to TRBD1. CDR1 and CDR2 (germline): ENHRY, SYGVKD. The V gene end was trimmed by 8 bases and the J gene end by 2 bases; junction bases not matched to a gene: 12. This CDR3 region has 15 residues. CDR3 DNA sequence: TGTGCCATCCTCGAGGCAGGGGACAGTACCTACGAGCAGTACTTC. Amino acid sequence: CAILEAGDSTYEQYF.

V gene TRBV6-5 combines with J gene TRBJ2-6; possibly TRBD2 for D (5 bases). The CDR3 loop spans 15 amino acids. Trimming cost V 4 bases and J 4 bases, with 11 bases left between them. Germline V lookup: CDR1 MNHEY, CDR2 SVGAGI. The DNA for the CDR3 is TGTGCCAGCAGTTTTAGGTGGGAGGGGGCCAACGTCCTGACTTTC. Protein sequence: CASSFRWEGANVLTF.

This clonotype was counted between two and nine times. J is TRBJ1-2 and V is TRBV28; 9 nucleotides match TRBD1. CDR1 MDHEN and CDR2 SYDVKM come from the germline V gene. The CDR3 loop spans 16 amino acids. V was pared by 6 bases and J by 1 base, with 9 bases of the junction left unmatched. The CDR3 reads CASRGIKTGGNYGYTF. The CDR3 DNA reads TGTGCCAGCAGAGGGATTAAGACAGGGGGTAACTATGGCTACACCTTC.

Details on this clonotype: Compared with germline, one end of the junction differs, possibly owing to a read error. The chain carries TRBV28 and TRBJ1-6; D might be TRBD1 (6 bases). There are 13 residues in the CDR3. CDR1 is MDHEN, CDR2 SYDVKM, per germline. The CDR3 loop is CASSLFRGHAGDF. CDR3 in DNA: TGTGCCAGCAGTTTATTCCGGGGACACGCCGGGGACTTT.

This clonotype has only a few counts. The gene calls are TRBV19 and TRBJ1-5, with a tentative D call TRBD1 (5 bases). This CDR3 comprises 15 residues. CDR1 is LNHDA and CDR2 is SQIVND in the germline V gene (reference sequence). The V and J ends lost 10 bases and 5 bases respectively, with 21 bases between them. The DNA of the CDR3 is TGTGCCACCCAAATGGACACAAGTAGATATCAGCCCCAGCATTTT. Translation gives CATQMDTSRYQPQHF.

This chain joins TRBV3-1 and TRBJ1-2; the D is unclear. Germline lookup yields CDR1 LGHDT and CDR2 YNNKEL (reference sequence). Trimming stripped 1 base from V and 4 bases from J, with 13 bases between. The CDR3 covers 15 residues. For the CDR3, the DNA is TGTGCCAGCAGCCAAGTGGCGGACCCACCCTATGGCTACACCTTC. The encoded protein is CASSQVADPPYGYTF.

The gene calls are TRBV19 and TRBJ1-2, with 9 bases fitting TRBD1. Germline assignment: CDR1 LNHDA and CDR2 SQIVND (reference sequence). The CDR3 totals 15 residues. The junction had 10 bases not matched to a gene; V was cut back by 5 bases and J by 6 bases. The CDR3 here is CASSRLPGQGNGYTF. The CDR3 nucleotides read TGTGCCAGTAGTCGCCTTCCGGGACAGGGCAATGGCTACACCTTC.

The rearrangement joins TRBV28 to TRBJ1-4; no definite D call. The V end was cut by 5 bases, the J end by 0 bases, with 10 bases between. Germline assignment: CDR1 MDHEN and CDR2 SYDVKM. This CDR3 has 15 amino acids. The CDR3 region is CASSQIPATNEKLFF. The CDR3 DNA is TGTGCCAGCAGTCAGATTCCTGCAACTAATGAAAAACTGTTTTTT.

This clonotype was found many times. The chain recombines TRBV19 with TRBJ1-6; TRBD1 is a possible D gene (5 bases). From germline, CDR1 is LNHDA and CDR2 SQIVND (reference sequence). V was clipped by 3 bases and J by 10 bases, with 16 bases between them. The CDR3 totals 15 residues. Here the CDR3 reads CASSMESGGGSPLHF. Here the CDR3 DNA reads TGTGCCAGTAGTATGGAGTCGGGGGGTGGGTCACCCCTCCACTTT.

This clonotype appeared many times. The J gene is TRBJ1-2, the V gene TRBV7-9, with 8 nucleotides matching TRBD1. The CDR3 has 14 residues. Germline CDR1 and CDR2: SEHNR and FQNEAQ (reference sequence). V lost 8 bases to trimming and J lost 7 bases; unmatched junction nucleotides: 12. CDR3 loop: CASGPLAGGSGYTF. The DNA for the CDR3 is TGTGCCAGCGGACCACTAGCAGGGGGCAGTGGCTACACCTTC. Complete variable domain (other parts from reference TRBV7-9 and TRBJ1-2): DTGVSQNPRHKITKRGQNVTFRCDPISEHNRLYWYRQTLGQGPEFLTYFQNEAQLEKSRLLSDRFSAERPKGSFSTLEIQRTEQGDSAMYLCASGPLAGGSGYTFGSGTRLTVV.

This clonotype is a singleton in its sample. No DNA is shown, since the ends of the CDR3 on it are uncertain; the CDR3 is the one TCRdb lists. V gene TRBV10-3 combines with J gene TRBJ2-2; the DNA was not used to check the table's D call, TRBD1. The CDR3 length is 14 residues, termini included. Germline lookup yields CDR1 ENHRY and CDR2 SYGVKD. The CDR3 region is CAISGNTGPGSCFF.

CDR3 amino acids: CASSYTTPSGGYTF. As DNA, the CDR3 is TGTGCCAGCAGTTACACTACGCCTTCGGGAGGCTACACCTTC. The chain has TRBV6-5 and TRBJ1-2; D uncertain. Germline CDR1 reads MNHEY; CDR2 reads SVGAGI. This CDR3 spans 14 amino acids. Trimming cost V 2 bases and J 8 bases, with 15 bases left between them.

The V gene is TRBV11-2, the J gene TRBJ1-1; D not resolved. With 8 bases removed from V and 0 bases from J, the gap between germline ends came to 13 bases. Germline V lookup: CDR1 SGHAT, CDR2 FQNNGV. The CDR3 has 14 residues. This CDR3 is CASAPNHVNTEAFF. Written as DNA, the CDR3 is TGTGCCAGCGCCCCCAACCATGTGAACACTGAAGCTTTCTTT.

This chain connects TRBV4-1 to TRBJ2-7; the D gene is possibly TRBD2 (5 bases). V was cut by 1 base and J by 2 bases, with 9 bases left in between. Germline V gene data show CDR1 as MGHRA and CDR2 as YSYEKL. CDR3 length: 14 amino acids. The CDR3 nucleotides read TGCGCCAGCAGCCAAGGTGAACTAGCCTACGAGCAGTACTTC. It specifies CASSQGELAYEQYF.

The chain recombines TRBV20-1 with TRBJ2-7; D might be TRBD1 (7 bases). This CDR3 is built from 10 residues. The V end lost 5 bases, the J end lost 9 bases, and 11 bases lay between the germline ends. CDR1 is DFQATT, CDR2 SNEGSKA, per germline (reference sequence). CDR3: CSAYQGGQYF. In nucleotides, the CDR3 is TGCAGTGCTTATCAGGGGGGGCAGTACTTC.